Listed here are 7 T cell receptor beta chains from one sample, sequenced in a study of beta chain features in type 1 diabetes (dated 2018 in TCRdb). Libraries were constructed by the immunoSEQ multiplex PCR assay. All of the isolated RNA was reverse transcribed with the High Capacity cDNA Reverse Transcription Kit, so expressed TCRB transcripts were sequenced. Here the immuneACCESS table is served through TCRdb, limited to in-frame sequences with V and J called. Missing clones are a known gap in these copies; in checked studies unresolved V genes cover under half, and the rest lacks a known reason. This sample holds a few hundred thousand clones; more than 12% were observed only once. About 0.02% of the sample rests with the top ten. Sequencing was carried out using naive CD4+ T cells from blood. The sample's cell subset or site label, in plain terms: true naive CD4+ T cells. The receptors were gathered from a young woman in good health.

This clone was seen a few times. This rearrangement joins TRBV27 to TRBJ2-1; 7 bases align to TRBD1. This CDR3 has 16 residues. Germline V gene data show CDR1 as MNHEY and CDR2 as SMNVEV (reference sequence). Germline trimming cut 2 bases from V and 3 bases from J; bases unmatched to any gene: 7. The CDR3 DNA is TGTGCCAGCAGTTTACGTAGGCAGGGGGACTACAATGAGCAGTTCTTC. It codes for CASSLRRQGDYNEQFF.

There are a few counts of this clone. The chain carries TRBV29-1 and TRBJ1-1, with D possibly being TRBD1 (5 bases). CDR1 and CDR2 (germline): SQVTM, ANQGSEA. This CDR3 has 14 residues. V was cut by 4 bases and J by 7 bases, with 19 bases left in between. This chain's CDR3 is CSVVGRARADEAFF. CDR3 sequence (DNA): TGCAGCGTTGTGGGCCGGGCCAGGGCCGATGAAGCTTTCTTT.

The J gene is TRBJ1-1, the V gene TRBV9, with 7 bases fitting TRBD1. J gave up 4 bases and V 3 bases, and 9 bases lay outside the gene matches. Germline CDR1 reads SGDLS; CDR2 reads YYNGEE. The CDR3 extends over 15 amino acids. CDR3: CASSATTGVGTEAFF. DNA of the CDR3: TGTGCCAGCAGCGCAACTACAGGGGTTGGCACTGAAGCTTTCTTT.

The chain is built from TRBV2 and TRBJ2-1; TRBD2 agrees at 11 bases. From germline, CDR1 is SNHLY and CDR2 FYNNEI. This CDR3 has 15 amino acids. Trimming at V came to 6 bases and at J to 3 bases, leaving 4 bases not matched to a gene. This CDR3 reads CASRDGLAGYNEQFF. CDR3 sequence (DNA): TGTGCCAGCAGAGACGGACTAGCGGGCTACAATGAGCAGTTCTTC.

This clone turned up a few times. This chain uses TRBV30 with TRBJ2-2; 7 bases fit TRBD2. CDR3 length: 15 residues. V lost 4 bases and J lost 5; bases outside the gene matches: 10. The germline V gene has CDR1 GTSNPN and CDR2 SVGIG (reference sequence). CDR3 coding DNA: TGTGCCTGGAAGAGGGAGGGACTCGGGACCGGGGAGCTGTTTTTT. Translated: CAWKREGLGTGELFF.

V and J are TRBV30 and TRBJ2-1; 9 bases map to TRBD2. The CDR3 sequence is 15 residues long. Germline V gene lookup returns CDR1 GTSNPN and CDR2 SVGIG (reference sequence). V lost 4 bases and J lost 0; bases outside the gene matches: 4. The CDR3 DNA sequence: TGTGCCTGGACGGGCGGGAGGGCCTCCTACAATGAGCAGTTCTTC. Residues: CAWTGGRASYNEQFF. Full variable domain (rest looked up from reference TRBV30 and TRBJ2-1): SQTIHQWPATLVQPVGSPLSLECTVEGTSNPNLYWYRQAAGRGLQLLFYSVGIGQISSEVPQNLSASRPQDRQFILSSKKLLLSDSGFYLCAWTGGRASYNEQFFGPGTRLTVL.

The chain joins TRBV28 to TRBJ1-1; D remains unclear. The germline CDR1 and CDR2 sequences are MDHEN and SYDVKM. The CDR3 spans 14 residues. V was trimmed by 11 bases and J by 1 base, leaving 17 bases between them. This chain's CDR3 is CAGFSGSSNTEAFF. Here the CDR3 DNA reads TGTGCCGGCTTTTCCGGGTCTTCGAACACTGAAGCTTTCTTT.